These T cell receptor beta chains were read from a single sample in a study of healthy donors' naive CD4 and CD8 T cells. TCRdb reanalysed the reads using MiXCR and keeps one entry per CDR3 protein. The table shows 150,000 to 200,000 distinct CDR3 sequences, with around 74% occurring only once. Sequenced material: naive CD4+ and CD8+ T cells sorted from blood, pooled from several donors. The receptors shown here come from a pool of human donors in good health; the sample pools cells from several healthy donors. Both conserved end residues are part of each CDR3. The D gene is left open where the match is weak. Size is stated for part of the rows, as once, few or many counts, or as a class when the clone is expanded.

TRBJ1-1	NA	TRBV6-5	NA	TGTGCCAGCAGTTACTCGGCCGGGCCGGACACTGAAGCTTTCTTT	CASSYSAGPDTEAFF
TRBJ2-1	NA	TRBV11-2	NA	TGTGCCAGCAGCCTCACTACCAACTCCTACAATGAGCAGTTCTTC	CASSLTTNSYNEQFF
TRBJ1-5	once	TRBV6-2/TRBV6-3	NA	TGTGCCAGCAATCCAGGGGTGACAAGCAATCAGCCCCAGCATTTT	CASNPGVTSNQPQHF
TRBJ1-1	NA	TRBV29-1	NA	TGCACCTCGACAGAAATGAACACTGAAGCTTTCTTT	CTSTEMNTEAFF
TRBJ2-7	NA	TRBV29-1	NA	TGCAGCGTCCGGGATAGAGGTACGAACGAGCAGTACTTC	CSVRDRGTNEQYF
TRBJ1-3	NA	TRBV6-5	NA	TGTGCCAGCAGTTACCAGACTGGAAACACCATATATTTT	CASSYQTGNTIYF
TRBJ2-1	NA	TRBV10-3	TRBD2	TGTGCCATCAGGGAGACTAGCGGGGGCCCCTACAATGAGCAGTTCTTC	CAIRETSGGPYNEQFF
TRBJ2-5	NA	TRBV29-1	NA	TGCAGCGTTGAACCGCAGGGCCCAGAGCAGGAGACCCAGTACTTC	CSVEPQGPEQETQYF
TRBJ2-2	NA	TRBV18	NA	TGTGCCAGCTCGGGTTTCAGGAACGGGGAGCTGTTTTTT	CASSGFRNGELFF
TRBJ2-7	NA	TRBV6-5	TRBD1	TGTGCCAGCAGTTACGGGACAGGCATCTACGAGCAGTACTTC	CASSYGTGIYEQYF
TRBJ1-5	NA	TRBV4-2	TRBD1	TGTGCCAGCAGCCAAGATCCACAGGGGAGTCGAAGGGGGCAGCCCCAGCATTTT	CASSQDPQGSRRGQPQHF
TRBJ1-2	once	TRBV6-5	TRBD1	TGTGCCAGCAGAGAAACAGGGGTTGACTATGGCTACACCTTC	CASRETGVDYGYTF
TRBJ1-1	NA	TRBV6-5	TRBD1	TGTGCCAGCAGTTACAGGTTCCTGAGGACAGGGGAATACAACACTGAAGCTTTCTTT	CASSYRFLRTGEYNTEAFF
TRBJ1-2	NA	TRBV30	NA	TGTGCCTGGAGTTTCGGGGGGAATAGTGGCTACACCTTC	CAWSFGGNSGYTF
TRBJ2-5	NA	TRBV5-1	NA	TGCGCCAGCAGCTTGATGTCGGTAGAAGAGACCCAGTACTTC	CASSLMSVEETQYF
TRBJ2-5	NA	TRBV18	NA	TGTGCCAGCTCACCACCGACAGTAACGTTCGTACAAGAGACCCAGTACTTC	CASSPPTVTFVQETQYF
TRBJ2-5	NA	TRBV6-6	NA	TGTGCCAGCAGTTACTCGAGGGGCGGTGGAGAGACCCAGTACTTC	CASSYSRGGGETQYF
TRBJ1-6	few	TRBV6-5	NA	TGTGCCAGCAGCATACTAGGGCCAACAGGGAAACCTTCACCCCTCCACTTT	CASSILGPTGKPSPLHF
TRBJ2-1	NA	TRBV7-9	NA	TGTGCCAGCAGCTTAAACAGCTACAATGAGCAGTTCTTC	CASSLNSYNEQFF
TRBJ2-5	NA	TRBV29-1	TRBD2	TGCAGCGTTGAGAAGGGACTAGCGGGAGTTTTAGAGACCCAGTACTTC	CSVEKGLAGVLETQYF
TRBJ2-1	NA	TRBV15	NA	TGTGCCACCTACGAGGGGGGCAATGAGCAGTTCTTC	CATYEGGNEQFF
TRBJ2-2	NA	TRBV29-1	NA	TGCAGCGCCCGTGGGGGGTACGGGGAGCTGTTTTTT	CSARGGYGELFF
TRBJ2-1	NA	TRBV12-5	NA	TGTGCTAGTGGTTTAGGTAGCGCAAATGAGCAGTTCTTC	CASGLGSANEQFF
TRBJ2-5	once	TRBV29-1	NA	TGCAGCGTTGAATGGGCCATGGTTCTAGGAGAGACCCAGTACTTC	CSVEWAMVLGETQYF
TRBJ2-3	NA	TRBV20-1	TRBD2	TGCAGTGCTAGGTTTCGGGAGGGCCCGTCAGATACGCAGTATTTT	CSARFREGPSDTQYF
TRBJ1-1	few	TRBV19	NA	TGTGCCAGTAGTTACAGGAACACTGAAGCTTTCTTT	CASSYRNTEAFF